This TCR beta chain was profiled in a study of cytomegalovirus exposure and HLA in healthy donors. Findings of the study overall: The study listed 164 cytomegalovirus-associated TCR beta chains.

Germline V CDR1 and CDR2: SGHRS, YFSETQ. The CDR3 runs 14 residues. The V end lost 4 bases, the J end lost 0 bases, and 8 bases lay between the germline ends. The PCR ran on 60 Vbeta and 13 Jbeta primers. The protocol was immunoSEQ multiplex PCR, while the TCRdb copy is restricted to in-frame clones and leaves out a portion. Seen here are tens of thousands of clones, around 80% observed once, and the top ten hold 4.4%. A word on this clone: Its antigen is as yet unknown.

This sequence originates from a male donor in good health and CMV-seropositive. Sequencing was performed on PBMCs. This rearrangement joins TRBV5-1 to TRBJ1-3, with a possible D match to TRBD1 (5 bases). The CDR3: CASSADSSGNTIYF. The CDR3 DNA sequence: TGCGCCAGCAGCGCTGACAGCTCTGGAAACACCATATATTTT.